A single sample gave rise to the 8 T cell receptor beta chains below, sequenced in a study of blood T cell repertoires in COVID-19. Using immunoSEQ multiplex PCR, the repertoire was profiled, and TCRdb retains in-frame clones only, with some absent. The sample has about 200,000 clones; approximately 84% are singletons. The specimen sequenced was PBMCs or T cells enriched from blood (not recorded which). These receptors were collected from a man aged 35 to 55 who had recovered from COVID-19.

Notes on this clone: The sample holds other DNA sequences that translate to the same CDR3. The chain uses TRBV9 and TRBJ2-7; 13 nucleotides line up with TRBD2. The CDR3 extends over 14 amino acids. Germline V gene lookup returns CDR1 SGDLS and CDR2 YYNGEE. J gave up 7 bases and V 0 bases, and 1 base lay outside the gene matches. The chain's CDR3 is CASSVEGLAGEQYF. CDR3 sequence (DNA): TGTGCCAGCAGCGTAGAGGGACTAGCGGGGGAGCAGTACTTC. The whole variable domain, filled in from reference TRBV9 and TRBJ2-7, reads DSGVTQTPKHLITATGQRVTLRCSPRSGDLSVYWYQQSLDQGLQFLIQYYNGEERAKGNILERFSAQQFPDLHSELNLSSLELGDSALYFCASSVEGLAGEQYFGPGTRLTVT.

This chain joins TRBV9 and TRBJ2-1, with 11 bases that match TRBD1. The length of the CDR3 is 17 residues. The J segment lost 8 bases and the V segment lost 3 bases, leaving 13 bases of the junction unmatched. Looked up from germline, CDR1 is SGDLS and CDR2 is YYNGEE. CDR3 amino acids: CASSAGTGGGRWDEQFF. DNA of the CDR3: TGTGCCAGCAGCGCCGGGACAGGGGGGGGCCGTTGGGATGAGCAGTTCTTC.

The CDR3 bases are TGTGCCAGCAGCCGTCAGGGACTTCACACCGGGGAGCTGTTTTTT. Its translation: CASSRQGLHTGELFF. The genes are TRBV7-8 and TRBJ2-2; weak D call: TRBD2 (6 bases). V shed 5 bases and J shed 3 bases, with 13 bases lying between them. The CDR3 has 15 residues. Germline CDR1 SGHVS, CDR2 FQNEAQ. Variable domain in full (rest from reference TRBV7-8 and TRBJ2-2): GAGVSQSPRYKVAKRGQDVALRCDPISGHVSLFWYQQALGQGPEFLTYFQNEAQLDKSGLPSDRFFAERPEGSVSTLKIQRTQQEDSAVYLCASSRQGLHTGELFFGEGSRLTVL.

This chain uses TRBV4-2 with TRBJ1-3; D ambiguous. CDR1 and CDR2 from the germline V gene are LGHNA and YNFKEQ. The CDR3 covers 15 residues. Trimming stripped 0 bases from V and 4 bases from J, with 10 bases between. The DNA of the CDR3 is TGTGCCAGCAGCCAAGATCGTCTATCCGGAAACACCATATATTTT. Translating gives CASSQDRLSGNTIYF.

The chain employs TRBV28 and TRBJ2-5; no definite D call. V lost 7 bases to trimming and J lost 1 base, with 13 bases between them. This CDR3 is built from 14 residues. Germline V lookup: CDR1 MDHEN, CDR2 SYDVKM. DNA of the CDR3: TGTGCCAGCACCTATTCCCGCGTCCAAGAGACCCAGTACTTC. Translation gives CASTYSRVQETQYF. The whole variable domain, remainder taken from reference TRBV28 and TRBJ2-5, is DVKVTQSSRYLVKRTGEKVFLECVQDMDHENMFWYRQDPGLGLRLIYFSYDVKMKEKGDIPEGYSVSREKKERFSLILESASTNQTSMYLCASTYSRVQETQYFGPGTRLLVL.

The chain links TRBV5-1 to TRBJ2-1, with a possible D match to TRBD2 (5 bases). V shed 0 bases and J shed 10 bases, with 11 bases lying between them. Germline CDR1 is SGHRS and CDR2 is YFSETQ. The CDR3 length is 13 residues. The CDR3 is CASSLVQRGEQFF. The CDR3 coding sequence is TGCGCCAGCAGCTTGGTTCAGCGAGGGGAGCAGTTCTTC.

This clone was counted a few times. The DNA of the CDR3 is TGTGCCAGCAGCCCTGGCAGGGGGCAGGTGCAGTACTTC. It specifies CASSPGRGQVQYF. This sequence joins TRBV28 and TRBJ2-7; 8 bases match TRBD1. The germline gives CDR1 MDHEN, CDR2 SYDVKM. This CDR3 spans 13 amino acids. With V trimmed by 6 bases and J by 9 bases, 10 bases remained unmatched.

The chain links TRBV11-3 to TRBJ1-6; no reliable D call. Germline V gives CDR1 SGHNT, CDR2 YENEEA. Deletions cut 5 bases from V and 7 bases from J, with 9 bases between. The CDR3 has 13 amino acids. The CDR3, as DNA: TGTGCCAGCAGCCCAACCCGGAATTCACCCCTCCACTTT. Amino acids: CASSPTRNSPLHF.